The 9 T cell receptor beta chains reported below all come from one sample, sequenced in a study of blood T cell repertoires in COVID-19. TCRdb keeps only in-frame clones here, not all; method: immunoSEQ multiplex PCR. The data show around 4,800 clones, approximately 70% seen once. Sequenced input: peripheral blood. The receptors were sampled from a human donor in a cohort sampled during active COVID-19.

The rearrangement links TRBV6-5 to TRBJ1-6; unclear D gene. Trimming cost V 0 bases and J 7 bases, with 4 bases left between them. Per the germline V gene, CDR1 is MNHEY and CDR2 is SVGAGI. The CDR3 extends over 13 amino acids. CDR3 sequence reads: CASSYSQNSPLHF. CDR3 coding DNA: TGTGCCAGCAGTTACTCGCAGAATTCACCCCTCCACTTT.

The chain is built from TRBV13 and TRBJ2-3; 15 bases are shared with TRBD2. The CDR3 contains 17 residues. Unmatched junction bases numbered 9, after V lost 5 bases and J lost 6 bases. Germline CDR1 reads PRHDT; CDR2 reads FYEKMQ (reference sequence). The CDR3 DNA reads TGTGCCAGCAGCGGGACCGGGACTAGCGGGGGGATGGATACGCAGTATTTT. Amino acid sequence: CASSGTGTSGGMDTQYF.

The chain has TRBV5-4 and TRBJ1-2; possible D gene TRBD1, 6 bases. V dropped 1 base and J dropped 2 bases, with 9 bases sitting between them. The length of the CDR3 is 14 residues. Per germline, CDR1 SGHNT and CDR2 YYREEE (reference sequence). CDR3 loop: CASSLFGTNYGYTF. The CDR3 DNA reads TGTGCCAGCAGCTTGTTTGGGACAAACTATGGCTACACCTTC.

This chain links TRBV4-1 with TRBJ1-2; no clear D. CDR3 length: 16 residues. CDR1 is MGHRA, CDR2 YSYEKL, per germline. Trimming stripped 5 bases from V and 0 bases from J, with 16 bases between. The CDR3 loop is CASSSQSGSANYGYTF. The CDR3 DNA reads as TGCGCCAGCAGCTCTCAAAGCGGGTCAGCTAACTATGGCTACACCTTC.

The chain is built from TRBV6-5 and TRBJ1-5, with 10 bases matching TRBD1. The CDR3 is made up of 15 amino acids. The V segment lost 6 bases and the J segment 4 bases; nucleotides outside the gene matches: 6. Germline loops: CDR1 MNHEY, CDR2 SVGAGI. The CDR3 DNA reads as TGTGCCAGCAGCCCCGACAGGGGGCGGAATCAGCCCCAGCATTTT. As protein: CASSPDRGRNQPQHF.

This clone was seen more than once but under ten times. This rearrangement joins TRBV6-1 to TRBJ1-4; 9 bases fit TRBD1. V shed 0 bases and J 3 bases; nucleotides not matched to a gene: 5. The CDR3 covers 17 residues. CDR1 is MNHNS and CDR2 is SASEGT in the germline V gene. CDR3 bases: TGTGCCAGCAGTGAAGCAATGGGGGACAGGGCTAATGAAAAACTGTTTTTT. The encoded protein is CASSEAMGDRANEKLFF.

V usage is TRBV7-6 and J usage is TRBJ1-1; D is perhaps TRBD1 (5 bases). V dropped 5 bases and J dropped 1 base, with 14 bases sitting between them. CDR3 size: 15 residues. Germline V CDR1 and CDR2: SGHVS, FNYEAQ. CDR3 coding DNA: TGTGCCAGCAGCGGGCCTACCGGGGGGAACACTGAAGCTTTCTTT. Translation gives CASSGPTGGNTEAFF.

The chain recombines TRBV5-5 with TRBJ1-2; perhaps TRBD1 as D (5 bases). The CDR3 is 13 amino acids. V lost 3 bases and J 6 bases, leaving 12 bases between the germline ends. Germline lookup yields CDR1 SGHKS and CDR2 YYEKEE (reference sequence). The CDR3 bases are TGTGCCAGCAGCTCTCGGCCAGGGAATGGCTACACCTTC. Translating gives CASSSRPGNGYTF.

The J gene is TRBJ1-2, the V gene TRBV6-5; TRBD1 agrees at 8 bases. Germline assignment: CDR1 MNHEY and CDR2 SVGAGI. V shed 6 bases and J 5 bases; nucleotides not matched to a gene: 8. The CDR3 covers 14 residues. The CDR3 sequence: CASRYGQGGYGYTF. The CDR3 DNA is TGTGCCAGCAGATACGGACAGGGAGGATATGGCTACACCTTC.